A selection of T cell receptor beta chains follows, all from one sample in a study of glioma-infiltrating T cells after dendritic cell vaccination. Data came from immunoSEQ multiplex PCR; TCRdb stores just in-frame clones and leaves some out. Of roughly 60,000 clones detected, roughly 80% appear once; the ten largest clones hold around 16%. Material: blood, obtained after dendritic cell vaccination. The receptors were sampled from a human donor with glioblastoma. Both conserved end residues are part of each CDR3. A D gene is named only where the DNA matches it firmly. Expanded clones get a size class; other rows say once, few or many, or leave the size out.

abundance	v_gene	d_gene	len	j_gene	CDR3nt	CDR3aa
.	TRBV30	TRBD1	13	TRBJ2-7	TGTGCCTGGAGCTGGGACAGCTCCTACGAGCAGTACTTC	CAWSWDSSYEQYF
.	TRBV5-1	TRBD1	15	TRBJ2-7	TGCGCCAGCAACCGCCTAGGGGGCTCTGATTACGAGCAGTACTTC	CASNRLGGSDYEQYF
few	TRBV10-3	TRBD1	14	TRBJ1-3	TGTGCCATCAGCCTGACGACAGGGGGAAACACCATATATTTT	CAISLTTGGNTIYF
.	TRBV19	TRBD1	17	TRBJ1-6	TGTGCCAGTAGTATAGCCGGGACAGCGGATTATAATTCACCCCTCCACTTT	CASSIAGTADYNSPLHF
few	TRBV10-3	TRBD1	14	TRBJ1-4	TGTGCCAGCGCCCACAGGGGAAAAGATGAAAAACTGTTTTTT	CASAHRGKDEKLFF
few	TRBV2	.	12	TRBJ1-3	TGTGCCAGCAGTGGTCTCGGAAACACCATATATTTT	CASSGLGNTIYF
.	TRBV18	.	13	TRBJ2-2	TGTGCCAGCTCACCTGCCCGGGGCGGGGAGCTGTTTTTT	CASSPARGGELFF
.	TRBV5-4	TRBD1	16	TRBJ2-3	TGTGCCAGCAGCTCAAGGACAGGGCCGAGCACAGATACGCAGTATTTT	CASSSRTGPSTDTQYF
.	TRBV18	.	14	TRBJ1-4	TGTGCCAGCTCTCTTCCGGGACTTGATGAAAAACTGTTTTTT	CASSLPGLDEKLFF
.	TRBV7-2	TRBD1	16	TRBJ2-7	TGTGCCAGCAGCTTAGGGGCCAGGGGGCTCTCCTACGAGCAGTACTTC	CASSLGARGLSYEQYF
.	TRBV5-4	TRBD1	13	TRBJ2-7	TGTGCCAGCAGCCACAGGGGGCGCGTCGAGCAGTACTTC	CASSHRGRVEQYF
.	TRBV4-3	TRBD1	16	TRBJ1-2	TGCGCCAGCAGCCAAGGCCTCGGTGGGACAGACTATGGCTACACCTTC	CASSQGLGGTDYGYTF
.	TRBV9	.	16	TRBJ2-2	TGTGCCAGCTTACGGGGCCCGGGGGAAAACACCGGGGAGCTGTTTTTT	CASLRGPGENTGELFF
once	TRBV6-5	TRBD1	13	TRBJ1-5	TGTGCCAGTCGGGACAGGTGGAATCAGCCCCAGCATTTT	CASRDRWNQPQHF
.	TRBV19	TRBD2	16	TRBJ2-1	TGTGCCAGTAGTAGGCTAGCGGGGGAGTTGGTAAATGAGCAGTTCTTC	CASSRLAGELVNEQFF
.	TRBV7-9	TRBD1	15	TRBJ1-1	TGTGCCAGCAGCTTAGAGGCCGCCAGGGGGACTGAAGCTTTCTTT	CASSLEAARGTEAFF
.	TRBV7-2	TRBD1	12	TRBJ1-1	TGTGCCAGCAGCGCGACAGGGGGGCGAGCTTTCTTT	CASSATGGRAFF
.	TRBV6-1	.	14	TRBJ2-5	TGTGCCAGCAGTGGGGACTTCAGCTGGGAGACCCAGTACTTC	CASSGDFSWETQYF
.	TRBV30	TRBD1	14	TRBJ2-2	TGTGCCTGGAAGTTGGACAGGGGGTCCGGGGAGCTGTTTTTT	CAWKLDRGSGELFF
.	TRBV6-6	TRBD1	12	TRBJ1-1	TGTGCCAGCAGTCCGACAGGGGGCGAAGCTTTCTTT	CASSPTGGEAFF